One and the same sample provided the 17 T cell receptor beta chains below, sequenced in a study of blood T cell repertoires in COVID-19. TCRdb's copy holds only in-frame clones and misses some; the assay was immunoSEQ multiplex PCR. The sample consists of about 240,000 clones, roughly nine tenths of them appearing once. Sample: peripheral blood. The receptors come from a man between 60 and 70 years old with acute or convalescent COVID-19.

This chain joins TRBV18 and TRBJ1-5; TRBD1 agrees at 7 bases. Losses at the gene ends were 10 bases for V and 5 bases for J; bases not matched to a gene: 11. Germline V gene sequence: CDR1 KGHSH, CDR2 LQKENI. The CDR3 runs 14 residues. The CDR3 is CATRRTGEDQPQHF. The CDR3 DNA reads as TGTGCCACCCGGCGCACAGGGGAGGATCAGCCCCAGCATTTT.

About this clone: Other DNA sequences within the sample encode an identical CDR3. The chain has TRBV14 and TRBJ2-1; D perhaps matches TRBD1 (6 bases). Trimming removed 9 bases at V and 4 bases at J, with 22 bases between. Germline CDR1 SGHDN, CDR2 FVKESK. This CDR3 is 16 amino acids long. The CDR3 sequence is CASSDYRADYYNEQFF. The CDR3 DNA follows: TGTGCCAGTAGCGATTACAGGGCGGATTATTACAATGAGCAGTTCTTC.

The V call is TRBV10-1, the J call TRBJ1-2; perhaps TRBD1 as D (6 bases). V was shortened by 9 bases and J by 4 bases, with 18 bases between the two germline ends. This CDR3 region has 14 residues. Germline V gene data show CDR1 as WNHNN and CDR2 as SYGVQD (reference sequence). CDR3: CASKRGGIRYGYTF. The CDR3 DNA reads TGCGCCAGTAAAAGGGGGGGCATTCGCTATGGCTACACCTTC.

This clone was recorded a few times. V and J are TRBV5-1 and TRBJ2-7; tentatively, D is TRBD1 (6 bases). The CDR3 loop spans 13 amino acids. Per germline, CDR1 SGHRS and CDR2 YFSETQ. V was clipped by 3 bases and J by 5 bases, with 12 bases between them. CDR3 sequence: CASSSGYRDEQYF. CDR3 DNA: TGCGCCAGCAGCTCGGGATACAGGGACGAGCAGTACTTC.

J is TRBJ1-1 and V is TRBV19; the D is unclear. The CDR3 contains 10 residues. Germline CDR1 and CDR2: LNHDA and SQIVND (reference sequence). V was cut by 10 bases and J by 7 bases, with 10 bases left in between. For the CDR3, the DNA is TGTGCCACCAGAGGGTTTGAAGCTTTCTTT. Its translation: CATRGFEAFF.

CDR3 amino acids: CAIIPGTGGATEAFF. In nucleotides, the CDR3 is TGTGCCATCATCCCCGGGACAGGAGGGGCCACTGAAGCTTTCTTT. The rearrangement joins TRBV10-3 to TRBJ1-1; 8 bases fit TRBD1. This CDR3 comprises 15 residues. Unmatched junction bases numbered 11, after V lost 7 bases and J lost 4 bases. CDR1 is ENHRY and CDR2 is SYGVKD in the germline V gene.

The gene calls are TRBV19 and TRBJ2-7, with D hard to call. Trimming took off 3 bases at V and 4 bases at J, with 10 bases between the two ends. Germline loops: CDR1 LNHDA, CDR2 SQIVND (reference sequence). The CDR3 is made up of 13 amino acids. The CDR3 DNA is TGTGCCAGTAGTATTGGGCCGAATTACGAGCAGTACTTC. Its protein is CASSIGPNYEQYF.

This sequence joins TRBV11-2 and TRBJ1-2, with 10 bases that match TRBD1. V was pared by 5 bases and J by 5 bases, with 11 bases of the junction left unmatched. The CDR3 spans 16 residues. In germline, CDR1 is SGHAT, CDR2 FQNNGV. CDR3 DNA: TGTGCCAGCAGCAAAGAGGGGGCGGGACAGGGGTATGGCTACACCTTC. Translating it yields CASSKEGAGQGYGYTF.

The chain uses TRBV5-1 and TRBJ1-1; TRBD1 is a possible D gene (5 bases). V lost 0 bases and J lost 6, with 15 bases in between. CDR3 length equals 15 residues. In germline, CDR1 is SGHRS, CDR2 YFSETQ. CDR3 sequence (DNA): TGCGCCAGCAGCTTGGAGGCAGGGCAATATCCTGAAGCTTTCTTT. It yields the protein CASSLEAGQYPEAFF.

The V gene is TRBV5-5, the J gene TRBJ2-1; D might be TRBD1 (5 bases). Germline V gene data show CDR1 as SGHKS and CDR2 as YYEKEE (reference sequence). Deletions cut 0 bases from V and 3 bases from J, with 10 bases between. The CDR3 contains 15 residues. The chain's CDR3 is CASSLGQGFYNEQFF. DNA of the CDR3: TGTGCCAGCAGCTTGGGGCAGGGCTTCTACAATGAGCAGTTCTTC.

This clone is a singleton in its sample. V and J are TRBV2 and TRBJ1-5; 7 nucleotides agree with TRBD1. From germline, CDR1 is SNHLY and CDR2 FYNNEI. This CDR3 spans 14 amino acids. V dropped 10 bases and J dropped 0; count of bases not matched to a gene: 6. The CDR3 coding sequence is TGTGCCATCAAGACAGGGACTAGCAATCAGCCCCAGCATTTT. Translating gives CAIKTGTSNQPQHF. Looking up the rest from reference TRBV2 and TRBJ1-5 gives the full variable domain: EPEVTQTPSHQVTQMGQEVILRCVPISNHLYFYWYRQILGQKVEFLVSFYNNEISEKSEIFDDQFSVERPDGSNFTLKIRSTKLEDSAMYFCAIKTGTSNQPQHFGDGTRLSIL.

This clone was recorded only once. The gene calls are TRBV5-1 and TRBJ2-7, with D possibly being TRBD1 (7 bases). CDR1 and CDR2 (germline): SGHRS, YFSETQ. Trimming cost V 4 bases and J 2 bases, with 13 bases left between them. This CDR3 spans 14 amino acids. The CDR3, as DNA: TGCGCCAGCAGCCGAGGCGGGACAGCCTACGAGCAGTACTTC. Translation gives CASSRGGTAYEQYF. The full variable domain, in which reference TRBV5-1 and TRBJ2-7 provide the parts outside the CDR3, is KAGVTQTPRYLIKTRGQQVTLSCSPISGHRSVSWYQQTPGQGLQFLFEYFSETQRNKGNFPGRFSGRQFSNSRSEMNVSTLELGDSALYLCASSRGGTAYEQYFGPGTRLTVT.

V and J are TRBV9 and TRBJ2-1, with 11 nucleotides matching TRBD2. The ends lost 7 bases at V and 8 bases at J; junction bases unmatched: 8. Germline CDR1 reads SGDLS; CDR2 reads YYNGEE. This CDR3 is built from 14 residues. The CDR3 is CASARGLAEDEQFF. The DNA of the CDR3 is TGTGCCAGCGCCCGGGGACTAGCGGAAGATGAGCAGTTCTTC.

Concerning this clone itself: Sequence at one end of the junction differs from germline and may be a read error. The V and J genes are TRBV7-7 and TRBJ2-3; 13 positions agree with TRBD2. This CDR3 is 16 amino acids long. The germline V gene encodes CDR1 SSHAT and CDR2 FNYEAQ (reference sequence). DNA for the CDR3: TGTGCTAGCAGCCGGGGACTAGCGGGAAGTACAGATACGCAGTATTTT. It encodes CASSRGLAGSTDTQYF.

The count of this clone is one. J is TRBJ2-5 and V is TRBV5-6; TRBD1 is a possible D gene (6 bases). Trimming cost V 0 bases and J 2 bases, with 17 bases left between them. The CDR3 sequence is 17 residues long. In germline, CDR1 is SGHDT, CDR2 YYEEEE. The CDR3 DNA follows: TGTGCCAGCAGCTTGGGGGCCCAAAACAGGGTTCAAGAGACCCAGTACTTC. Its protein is CASSLGAQNRVQETQYF.

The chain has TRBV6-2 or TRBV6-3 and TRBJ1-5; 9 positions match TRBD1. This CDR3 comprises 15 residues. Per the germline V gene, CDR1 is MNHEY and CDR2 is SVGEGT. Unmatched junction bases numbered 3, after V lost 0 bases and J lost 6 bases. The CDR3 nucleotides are TGTGCCAGCAGTTACTCGGGACAGGGCAGTCAGCCCCAGCATTTT. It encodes CASSYSGQGSQPQHF.

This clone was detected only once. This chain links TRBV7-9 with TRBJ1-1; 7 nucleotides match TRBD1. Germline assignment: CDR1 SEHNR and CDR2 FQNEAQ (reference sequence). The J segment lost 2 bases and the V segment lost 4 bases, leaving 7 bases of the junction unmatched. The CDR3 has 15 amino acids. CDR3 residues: CASSYETGANTEAFF. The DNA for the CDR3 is TGTGCCAGCAGCTACGAAACAGGGGCTAACACTGAAGCTTTCTTT.